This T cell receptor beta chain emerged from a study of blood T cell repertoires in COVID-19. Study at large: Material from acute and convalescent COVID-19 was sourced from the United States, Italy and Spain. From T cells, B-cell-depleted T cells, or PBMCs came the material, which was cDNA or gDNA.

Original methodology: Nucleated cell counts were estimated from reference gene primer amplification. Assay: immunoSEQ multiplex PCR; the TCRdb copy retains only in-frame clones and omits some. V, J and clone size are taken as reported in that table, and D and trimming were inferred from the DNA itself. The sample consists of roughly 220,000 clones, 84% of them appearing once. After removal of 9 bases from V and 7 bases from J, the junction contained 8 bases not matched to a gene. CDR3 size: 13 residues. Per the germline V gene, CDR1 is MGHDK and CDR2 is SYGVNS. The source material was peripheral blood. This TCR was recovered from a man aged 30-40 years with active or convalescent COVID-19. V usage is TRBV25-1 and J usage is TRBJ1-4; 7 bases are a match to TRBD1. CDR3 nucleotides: TGTGCCAGTTGTCCGGCAGGGGGTGAAAAACTGTTTTTT. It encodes CASCPAGGEKLFF.